The rows below give T cell receptor beta chains drawn from one sample of a study of cytomegalovirus exposure and HLA in healthy donors. The method was immunoSEQ multiplex PCR; TCRdb's version includes in-frame clones alone and lacks a portion of them. The sample includes about 96,000 clones, 65% to 85% of them seen just once. The sample was PBMCs. These receptors were collected from a female donor in good health and CMV-seropositive. The CDR3 runs from the conserved cysteine through the conserved F or W. Fields, in order: D gene, V gene, J gene, clone size, CDR3 protein, CDR3 DNA. D genes are given only for firm matches. Clone size is shown for a subset of rows, as once, few, many or a class of expanded clone.

TRBD1	TRBV7-6	TRBJ1-5	.	CASSPYTGVSNQPQHF	TGTGCCAGCAGCCCCTACACAGGGGTGAGCAATCAGCCCCAGCATTTT
.	TRBV19	TRBJ1-2	.	CASSSRGVYGYTF	TGTGCCAGTAGTTCCAGGGGTGTCTATGGCTACACCTTC
TRBD2	TRBV27	TRBJ2-1	once	CASSLSGLEILAGVIDEQFF	TGTGCCAGCAGTTTATCGGGTCTGGAAATACTAGCGGGAGTTATTGATGAGCAGTTCTTC
TRBD2	TRBV6-5	TRBJ2-1	.	CASSYGRGGQNEQFF	TGTGCCAGCAGTTACGGGCGGGGGGGCCAAAATGAGCAGTTCTTC
.	TRBV30	TRBJ1-1	.	CAWRRDPGNTEAFF	TGTGCCTGGAGGAGGGATCCCGGGAACACTGAAGCTTTCTTT
TRBD1	TRBV29-1	TRBJ1-1	few	CSVAGQFFGEAFF	TGCAGCGTTGCGGGACAGTTTTTTGGGGAAGCTTTCTTT
.	TRBV6-5	TRBJ1-1	many	CASSYAGFTEAFF	TGTGCCAGCAGTTACGCAGGGTTCACTGAAGCTTTCTTT
.	TRBV11-2	TRBJ2-7	once	CASSLVRGVSYEQYF	TGTGCCAGCAGCTTAGTGCGGGGCGTCTCCTACGAGCAGTACTTC
.	TRBV6-5	TRBJ1-5	.	CASSNRDIWQPQHF	TGTGCCAGCAGTAACCGGGACATATGGCAGCCCCAGCATTTT
TRBD1	TRBV7-2	TRBJ1-1	.	CASSPRDRTTEAFF	TGTGCCAGCAGCCCCCGGGACAGGACCACTGAAGCTTTCTTT
.	TRBV6-5	TRBJ2-5	.	CASRREVQETQYF	TGTGCCAGCAGGAGGGAGGTCCAAGAGACCCAGTACTTC
TRBD1	TRBV29-1	TRBJ1-5	.	CSVGGQGGNQPQHF	TGCAGCGTTGGCGGACAGGGGGGCAATCAGCCCCAGCATTTT
TRBD2	TRBV2	TRBJ2-7	.	CASRLALSSYEQYF	TGTGCCAGCCGACTAGCGCTTAGCTCCTACGAGCAGTACTTC
TRBD1	TRBV5-1	TRBJ1-1	few	CASSLTTGSLTEAFF	TGCGCCAGCAGCTTGACGACAGGGTCGTTGACTGAAGCTTTCTTT
.	TRBV9	TRBJ2-7	once	CASSVGTNDEQYF	TGTGCCAGCAGCGTAGGAACAAACGACGAGCAGTACTTC
TRBD1	TRBV6-6	TRBJ1-4	.	CASSRRQGREKLFF	TGTGCCAGCAGCCGCCGACAGGGGAGGGAAAAACTGTTTTTT
.	TRBV5-1	TRBJ2-2	few	CASTPDRTRTGELFF	TGCGCCAGCACGCCCGACAGGACGCGCACCGGGGAGCTGTTTTTT
.	TRBV28	TRBJ1-4	.	CASRGDRTNEKLFF	TGTGCCAGCAGGGGAGACAGGACTAATGAAAAACTGTTTTTT
TRBD1	TRBV30	TRBJ1-1	few	CAWSPTGGTEAFF	TGTGCCTGGAGTCCCACAGGGGGCACTGAAGCTTTCTTT
.	TRBV19	TRBJ1-6	once	CASSIGQDNSPLHF	TGTGCCAGTAGTATAGGGCAGGATAATTCACCCCTCCACTTT
TRBD2	TRBV7-3	TRBJ2-2	.	CASSPATSGITGELFF	TGTGCCAGCAGCCCCGCAACTAGCGGGATAACCGGGGAGCTGTTTTTT
.	TRBV7-6	TRBJ2-7	few	CASSSSPLDEQYF	TGTGCCAGCAGCTCTAGCCCACTTGACGAGCAGTACTTC
.	TRBV7-9	TRBJ2-4	.	CASSLAGSAKNIQYF	TGTGCCAGCAGCTTAGCAGGGAGCGCCAAAAACATTCAGTACTTC
TRBD2	TRBV5-1	TRBJ2-1	once	CASSYLAGSRNEQFF	TGCGCCAGCAGCTACCTAGCGGGAAGCAGAAATGAGCAGTTCTTC
.	TRBV30	TRBJ1-5	.	CAWSDSSNQPQHF	TGTGCCTGGTCGGACAGTAGCAATCAGCCCCAGCATTTT
.	TRBV5-5	TRBJ1-1	few	CASSLVGIEGAFF	TGTGCCAGCAGCTTGGTCGGGATTGAGGGAGCTTTCTTT
.	TRBV2	TRBJ1-1	.	CASSFGALMNTEAFF	TGTGCCAGCAGTTTTGGGGCCCTGATGAACACTGAAGCTTTCTTT
.	TRBV11-3	TRBJ2-5	once	CASSGGGGETQYF	TGTGCCAGCAGCGGGGGGGGCGGGGAGACCCAGTACTTC
.	TRBV2	TRBJ2-7	.	CASSPNSYEQYF	TGTGCCAGCAGTCCAAACAGCTACGAGCAGTACTTC
.	TRBV6-4	TRBJ2-3	.	CASSDSIEQGPRYF	TGTGCCAGCAGTGACTCGATCGAACAGGGCCCCCGGTATTTT
.	TRBV4-2	TRBJ2-4	.	CASSQGGGGGPLGNIQYF	TGTGCCAGCAGCCAGGGGGGAGGGGGTGGTCCCTTGGGAAACATTCAGTACTTC
.	TRBV13	TRBJ1-1	.	CASSLSAGVTEAFF	TGTGCCAGCAGCTTATCAGCAGGGGTCACTGAAGCTTTCTTT
.	TRBV7-9	TRBJ2-5	few	CASSPGLAQETQYF	TGTGCCAGCAGCCCAGGACTTGCCCAAGAGACCCAGTACTTC
TRBD2	TRBV7-8	TRBJ2-7	.	CASSLRPAGAYEQYF	TGTGCCAGCAGCTTGAGGCCAGCGGGAGCCTACGAGCAGTACTTC
.	TRBV9	TRBJ2-1	.	CASSGETDYNNEQFF	TGTGCCAGCAGCGGAGAGACGGACTACAACAATGAGCAGTTCTTC
TRBD1	TRBV11-1	TRBJ1-1	.	CASSGQGHTEAFF	TGTGCCAGCAGCGGACAGGGGCACACTGAAGCTTTCTTT
TRBD2	TRBV29-1	TRBJ2-2	.	CSASTSGSSSGELFF	TGCAGCGCATCCACTAGCGGGAGTTCTTCCGGGGAGCTGTTTTTT
TRBD1	TRBV4-3	TRBJ1-6	.	CASSLRDRDNSPLHF	TGCGCCAGCAGCCTTAGGGACAGGGATAATTCACCCCTCCACTTT
TRBD1	TRBV18	TRBJ2-7	once	CASSPDRGDEQYF	TGTGCCAGCTCACCTGACAGGGGTGACGAGCAGTACTTC
TRBD2	TRBV7-2	TRBJ2-5	.	CASSLSGVAGAETQYF	TGTGCCAGCAGCTTATCCGGGGTAGCGGGGGCGGAGACCCAGTACTTC
TRBD1	TRBV9	TRBJ2-7	.	CASSATSGTGFEQYF	TGTGCCAGCAGCGCGACATCCGGGACAGGGTTTGAGCAGTACTTC
.	TRBV18	TRBJ2-1	.	CASSQDRKDEQFF	TGTGCCAGCTCACAGGACAGAAAGGATGAGCAGTTCTTC
.	TRBV7-3	TRBJ2-2	.	CASSLGGGIGGELFF	TGTGCCAGCAGCTTAGGTGGAGGGATCGGCGGGGAGCTGTTTTTT
.	TRBV7-9	TRBJ2-7	.	CASSSSGSTYEQYF	TGTGCCAGCAGCTCAAGTGGCTCGACCTACGAGCAGTACTTC
.	TRBV6-5	TRBJ1-5	.	CASREGWGQPQHF	TGTGCCAGCAGGGAGGGATGGGGTCAGCCCCAGCATTTT
.	TRBV28	TRBJ1-5	.	CASSRYQPQHF	TGTGCCAGCAGCAGGTATCAGCCCCAGCATTTT
.	TRBV5-1	TRBJ2-5	.	CASSLAGAETQYF	TGCGCCAGCAGCTTGGCTGGGGCGGAGACCCAGTACTTC